This TCR beta chain was documented in a study of Ad26.COV2.S vaccination and SARS-CoV-2 variants. From germline, CDR1 is SGHAT and CDR2 FQNNGV. V was clipped by 6 bases and J by 0 bases; unmatched bases: 4. The CDR3 runs to 15 residues. This sample's treatment: some 20 received Ad26.COV2.S at low or high dose, single or two shots; roughly five received placebo; per-sample allocation not given. At day 63 after the first vaccine or placebo injection, samples were drawn. This table comes from immunoSEQ multiplex PCR, and its TCRdb copy is limited to in-frame clones, with some not included. Of fewer than 500,000 clones detected, 90% appear once; the ten largest clones hold about 4.4%.

The specimen was peripheral blood, collected in a trial of Ad26.COV2.S vaccine versus placebo. The TCR originated in a person aged 18-60 years who received the Ad26.COV2.S COVID-19 vaccine or a placebo. This chain joins TRBV11-2 and TRBJ2-2; 7 bases map to TRBD1. In DNA form, the CDR3 reads TGTGCCAGCAGTGGCGACAGGGCGAACACCGGGGAGCTGTTTTTT. Translation gives CASSGDRANTGELFF. Together with reference TRBV11-2 and TRBJ2-2, the CDR3 gives the full variable domain: EAGVAQSPRYKIIEKRQSVAFWCNPISGHATLYWYQQILGQGPKLLIQFQNNGVVDDSQLPKDRFSAERLKGVDSTLKIQPAKLEDSAVYLCASSGDRANTGELFFGEGSRLTVL.